This is a list of T cell receptor beta chains from one sample in a study of metastatic and nonmetastatic thyroid tumors. TCRdb re-called the PCR reads with MiXCR. This sample has 35,000 to 40,000 clones, with around 21% found just once. Material: blood. The source of these receptors is a female donor with papillary thyroid cancer or a benign thyroid nodule (not recorded which). Some clones in this sample may be carry-over from other donors' samples. CDR3s include the opening cysteine and the closing phenylalanine or tryptophan. Fields, in order: clone size, J gene, V gene, D gene, CDR3 protein, CDR3 DNA. D genes are given only for firm matches. Expanded clones get a size class; other rows say once, few or many, or leave the size out.

many TRBJ1-2 TRBV4-2 . CASSQRDITDYGYTF TGTGCCAGCAGCCAACGAGACATCACAGACTATGGCTACACCTTC
few TRBJ2-5 TRBV27 TRBD1 CASIPGTGRQDTQYF TGTGCCAGTATTCCCGGGACAGGGCGCCAAGATACCCAGTACTTC
many TRBJ1-4 TRBV19 . CASHPGTVPNEKLFF TGTGCCAGCCATCCCGGGACGGTCCCAAATGAAAAACTGTTTTTT
. TRBJ2-2 TRBV20-1 . CSARKGGNTGELFF TGCAGTGCTAGAAAAGGGGGGAACACCGGGGAGCTGTTTTTT
many TRBJ1-2 TRBV7-9 . CASSSGGRGYGYTF TGTGCCAGCAGCTCGGGAGGGCGCGGCTATGGCTACACCTTC
many TRBJ2-3 TRBV9 TRBD1 CASRIGQGETDTQYF TGTGCCAGCAGGATTGGCCAGGGGGAAACAGATACGCAGTATTTT
few TRBJ2-2 TRBV19 . CARHPWEKEAGELFF TGTGCCAGACACCCTTGGGAAAAGGAGGCCGGGGAGCTGTTTTTC
. TRBJ2-7 TRBV9 TRBD2 CASSGTSPEQYF TGTGCCAGCAGCGGGACTAGTCCCGAGCAGTACTTC
. TRBJ2-7 TRBV11-1 TRBD2 CASSLGLAGDLDEQYF TGTGCCAGCAGCTTAGGACTAGCGGGAGATCTCGACGAGCAGTACTTC
medium-sized TRBJ2-7 TRBV12-3/TRBV12-4 . CASSSTHEQYF TGTGCCAGCAGTTCCACCCACGAGCAGTACTTC
many TRBJ2-5 TRBV29-1 . CSALGLGSAQYF TGCAGCGCCTTAGGGCTGGGGAGCGCCCAGTACTTC
many TRBJ2-7 TRBV2 . CASYRDFYEQYF TGTGCCAGCTACCGGGACTTCTACGAGCAGTACTTC
. TRBJ2-2 TRBV5-1 . CASSLWGENTGELFF TGCGCCAGCAGCTTGTGGGGGGAGAACACCGGGGAGCTGTTTTTT
. TRBJ1-1 TRBV6-1 . CASKGLGAGGTESFF TGTGCCAGCAAAGGTCTTGGGGCCGGCGGCACTGAATCTTTCTTT
. TRBJ2-7 TRBV5-1 TRBD1 CASSLQGAPRYQYF TGCGCCAGCAGCTTACAGGGGGCTCCTCGCTATCAGTACTTC
few TRBJ1-5 TRBV6-1 TRBD1 CASSDPGGSQPQHF TGTGCCAGCAGTGATCCAGGGGGTAGTCAGCCCCAGCATTTT
once TRBJ2-7 TRBV20-1 . CSARVPGIPAQYF TGCAGTGCTAGAGTCCCAGGGATTCCCGCGCAGTACTTC
. TRBJ1-3 TRBV7-8 . CASSLGNRADSGNTIYF TGTGCCAGCAGCTTGGGTAACAGGGCCGACTCTGGAAACACCATATATTTT
many TRBJ1-5 TRBV19 . CASSWGGDSNQPQHF TGTGCCAGTAGTTGGGGAGGGGATAGCAATCAGCCCCAGCATTTT
many TRBJ1-2 TRBV5-1 . CASSFADWNYGYTF TGCGCCAGCAGCTTTGCGGATTGGAACTATGGCTACACCTTC
many TRBJ1-1 TRBV30 . CAWSEENTEAFF TGTGCCTGGAGTGAGGAGAACACTGAAGCTTTCTTT
. TRBJ2-7 TRBV20-1 . CSARGIAGSTGCYEQYF TGCAGTGCTAGAGGAATAGCTGGGTCCACGGGGTGTTACGAGCAGTACTTC
many TRBJ1-6 TRBV15 TRBD1 CATSRAPDRGQKNSPLHF TGTGCCACCAGCAGAGCCCCGGACAGGGGGCAGAAGAATTCACCCCTCCACTTT
many TRBJ1-1 TRBV12-3/TRBV12-4 . CASTYTGMNTEAFF TGTGCCAGCACCTATACAGGGATGAACACTGAAGCTTTCTTT
. TRBJ1-1 TRBV30 . CAWQKGYIEAFF TGTGCCTGGCAAAAAGGGTACATTGAAGCTTTCTTT
medium-sized TRBJ2-1 TRBV6-1 TRBD2 CASSQLAGAPHNEQFF TGTGCCAGCAGCCAACTAGCGGGAGCCCCCCACAATGAGCAGTTCTTC